These 13 T cell receptor delta chains were sequenced from one sample in a study of γδ T cells in repeated Plasmodium falciparum infection. TCRdb reprocessed the multiplex PCR reads using CATT. The data hold 40,000 to 55,000 delta-chain clones, with roughly 1.9% observed a single time. Gammadelta T cells were flow-sorted from PBMC into Vgamma9/Vdelta2+ and Vdelta2-negative populations for bulk analysis. The specimen was gamma-delta T cells from blood. All receptors come from a pool of human donors (malaria-infected and uninfected, not separated).

In this sample, this clone turned up a few times. The mismatch at residue 3 between this DNA's translation and the TCRdb protein of a much larger clone likely reflects a read error; the protein shown is translated from the DNA. The rearrangement joins TRDV2 to TRDJ1; 11 nucleotides align to TRDD3. The CDR3 is 17 residues long. Germline values: CDR1 GEAIGNYY, CDR2 EKD. The CDR3 DNA sequence: TGTGCCCGTGACACCGTCGGAGTACTGGGGGATAAGGATAAACTCATCTTT. It yields the protein CARDTVGVLGDKDKLIF.

This clone was picked up many times. The chain recombines TRDV1 with TRDJ1; D gene unclear. Trimming took off 2 bases at V and 2 bases at J, with 9 bases between the two ends. This CDR3 contains 14 residues. In germline, CDR1 is TSWWSYY, CDR2 QGS. DNA for the CDR3: TGTGCTCTTGGGGAATTAGGGCGGACCGATAAACTCATCTTT. As protein: CALGELGRTDKLIF.

The rearrangement uses TRDV2 and TRDJ1, with 9 bases fitting TRDD3. Because TCRdb records no J gene, it was assigned here through a match of the DNA to germline. The V and J ends lost 3 bases and 1 base, in that order; junction bases with no gene match: 8. CDR1 is GEAIGNYY and CDR2 is EKD in the germline V gene. This CDR3 region has 16 residues. The CDR3 loop reads CACDPLGDPFTDKLIF. For the CDR3, the DNA is TGTGCCTGTGACCCTCTGGGGGATCCTTTCACCGATAAACTCATCTTT.

This clone was seen only a few times. A far larger clone lies a single base away; this is likely a read error. Other nucleotide sequences from this sample produce the same CDR3. V and J are TRDV1 and TRDJ1; tentative D call: TRDD3 (5 bases). TCRdb gives no J gene; it was assigned here by matching the DNA to germline. Germline-derived CDR1 and CDR2 are TSWWSYY and QGS. This CDR3 region has 26 residues. In nucleotides, the CDR3 is TGTGCCCTTGGGGAAACCCTCTCTACTGCGTTCGTGGCCCTCCTTACTTGCCCAAAATACACCGATAAACTCATCTTT. Amino acid sequence: CALGETLSTAFVALLTCPKYTDKLIF.

At least ten counts were recorded for this clone. A far larger clone is just one base off, so this is likely a read error. Additional DNA sequences in this sample encode the identical CDR3. The rearrangement uses TRDV2 and TRDJ1; 9 bases are shared with TRDD3. TCRdb leaves out the J gene; it was filled in here by matching the DNA to germline. Germline CDR1 reads GEAIGNYY; CDR2 reads EKD. The CDR3 spans 21 residues. CDR3 region: CACDTLVPTIVLGDHTDKLIF. CDR3 in DNA: TGTGCCTGTGACACTCTTGTTCCTACTATCGTACTGGGGGACCACACCGACAAACTCATCTTT.

This clone was seen ten or more times. Since a much larger clone is just one base distant, this may be a read error. The sample carries other DNA sequences with the same CDR3. CDR3 amino acids: CALGEPSGTLPTSSWGILGLIF. The CDR3 nucleotides read TGTGCTCTTGGGGAACCGTCCGGGACTCTTCCTACAAGTAGCTGGGGGATACTGGGACTCATCTTT. This rearrangement joins TRDV1 to TRDJ1; the match to TRDD3 covers 11 bases. Here the J gene came from matching the DNA to germline, since TCRdb omits it. V was clipped by 1 base and J by 10 bases; unmatched bases: 29. The CDR3 runs 22 residues. CDR1 is TSWWSYY and CDR2 is QGS in the germline V gene.

This clone came up many times. TCRdb's protein for this DNA is that of a much larger clone and differs from the translation at residue 13, likely a read error; the protein shown is the DNA translation. In DNA form, the CDR3 reads TGTGCCTGTGACACCCTGGGGTTCCATAGTTACGGGGGCACCCGACAGATGTTTTTC. This translates into CACDTLGFHSYGGTRQMFF. This chain links TRDV2 with TRDJ3; weak D call: TRDD3 (6 bases). The J gene, left out of TCRdb, was set here by checking the DNA against germline. V lost 0 bases, J lost 9 bases, and 23 bases lay in between. From germline, CDR1 is GEAIGNYY and CDR2 EKD. The CDR3 sequence is 19 residues long.

To note about this clone: A far larger clone is just one base off, so this is likely a read error. At the DNA level, this CDR3 is encoded by other sequences in the same sample as well. This chain connects TRDV2 to TRDJ1; tentatively, D is TRDD3 (5 bases). Here the J gene came from matching the DNA to germline, since TCRdb omits it. The V gene's germline CDR1 is GEAIGNYY and CDR2 EKD. Trimming shortened V by 1 base and J by 0 bases, and 41 bases separated the two germline ends. CDR3 length: 25 residues. The DNA of the CDR3 is TGTGCCTGTGACACGGGCCTCCTTTCAGGGTCGGGATGTCACCCCCCAAAGTGGTACACCGATAAACTCATCTTT. It codes for CACDTGLLSGSGCHPPKWYTDKLIF.

A few counts support this clone. The protein TCRdb gives is from a much larger clone and does not agree with this DNA's translation at residue 8, likely a read error; the protein shown here comes from the DNA. The chain carries TRDV1 and TRDJ1; 8 nucleotides agree with TRDD3. The J gene, left out of TCRdb, was set here by checking the DNA against germline. Trimming cost V 2 bases and J 1 base; bases outside gene matches: 30. The CDR3 extends over 24 amino acids. The germline gives CDR1 TSWWSYY, CDR2 QGS. CDR3 amino acids: CALGERVPYLSGPTGGFITDKLIF. DNA of the CDR3: TGTGCTCTTGGGGAAAGGGTCCCTTACCTAAGCGGACCGACTGGGGGCTTCATCACCGATAAACTCATCTTT.

The table lists this clone with a few counts. This sequence is one base from a far larger clone and is likely a read error. Other DNA sequences in the same sample also yield this CDR3. The rearrangement links TRDV1 to TRDJ1; 7 bases are shared with TRDD3. Assignment of the J gene here rests on matching the DNA to germline, because TCRdb gives none. The CDR3 has 20 amino acids. Germline trimming cut 3 bases from V and 0 bases from J; bases unmatched to any gene: 19. Germline CDR1 is TSWWSYY and CDR2 is QGS. CDR3 sequence (DNA): TGTGCTCTTGGGGACCTAGGCACGTACTGGGGAATTACCAACACCGATAAACTCATCTTT. This translates into CALGDLGTYWGITNTDKLIF.

This clone was seen only a few times. A far larger clone is one nucleotide away, so this likely arose from a read error. Distinct nucleotide sequences in the sample also encode this CDR3. V gene TRDV1 combines with J gene TRDJ1; 12 positions agree with TRDD3. This CDR3 spans 25 amino acids. Germline CDR1 and CDR2: TSWWSYY and QGS. CDR3 residues: CALGEPTSFLRAYRTGGYSTDKLIF. The CDR3 region has the DNA TGTGCTCTTGGGGAACCCACCTCCTTCCTACGAGCCTATCGGACTGGGGGATACAGTACCGATAAGCTCATCTTT.

This clone was counted at least ten times. Given a far larger clone just one base away, this is likely a sequencing read error. This CDR3 is also generated by other DNA sequences in the sample. This chain links TRDV2 with TRDJ1; a possible D gene is TRDD3 (5 bases). The J gene, left out of TCRdb, was set here by checking the DNA against germline. The CDR3 runs 20 residues. Germline CDR1 reads GEAIGNYY; CDR2 reads EKD. The germline V and J ends were trimmed by 0 bases and 0 bases, with 25 bases remaining between them. CDR3 DNA: TGTGCCTGTGACACCCTCCAGGTGGGTACTGGCGGTCAATACACCGATAAACTCATCTTT. Translating it yields CACDTLQVGTGGQYTDKLIF.

Turning to this clone: The translation of this DNA and the TCRdb protein of a much larger clone differ at residue 19, probably owing to a read error; the protein shown here is translated from the DNA. The V call is TRAV38-2/DV8, the J call TRDJ1, with D possibly TRDD2 on 8 matching bases. TCRdb supplies no J gene; here it was assigned by aligning the nucleotide sequence to germline. Germline CDR1 is TSESDYY and CDR2 is QEAYKQQN. V lost 2 bases, J lost 6 bases, and 41 bases lay in between. The CDR3 totals 23 residues. The CDR3 nucleotides are TGTGCTTATAGGAGTTACTTCCTACGGATGAGTGGGGGACCCCGTAAGAGAACCAATAAACTCATCTTT. Protein sequence: CAYRSYFLRMSGGPRKRTNKLIF.